This T cell receptor beta chain is from a study of response to subunit inactivated influenza vaccine (dated 2018 in TCRdb). Broadly, across the study: Deep quantitative profiling of the T cell receptor repertoire was used in the study to follow responses to a trivalent subunit inactivated influenza vaccine. The study at large found these results: The authors proposed that each seasonal influenza vaccination may bring in only a limited number of new T cells.

Library generation was performed with RT-PCR. The instrument was an Illumina HiSeq 2500. The raw public reads went through TCRdb reprocessing: fastp at Q25, MiXCR clone calling, in-frame beta chains kept. Entries that share a CDR3 protein sequence are merged under the most common genes and DNA. The sample table holds over 150,000 distinct CDR3 sequences, of which 7.5% to 10% were seen once. The ten largest make up under 13% of the sample. This clonotype was counted only a few times. The antigen it binds to is not known. No quality values exist for individual bases; no much larger clone is one base distant. The junction shows trimming of 2 bases on V and 3 bases on J, and the gene matches do not reach 8 bases of it. The germline V gene provides CDR1 SGHRS and CDR2 YFSETQ. From its cysteine to its phenylalanine, the CDR3 spans 16 amino acids. Only the CDR3 DNA stays, 48 bases, in frame from base 1.

The specimen comprised non-naive T cells sorted from PBMCs, sampled on the day of vaccination. Per the publication, the cell subset or site label means: memory T cell fraction. This sequence was found in a man in his fifties who received an inactivated influenza vaccine. Donor details come from another sample of the same person, matched by shared clones. The receptor chain draws on TRBV5-1 and TRBJ2-7; 10 junctional bases match TRBD1. The CDR3: CASSFLDRGQLYEQYF. The sequence in DNA is TGCGCCAGCAGCTTCCTCGACAGGGGGCAGCTCTACGAGCAGTACTTC.